These 22 T cell receptor beta chains were sequenced from one sample in a study of blood T cell repertoires in COVID-19. Generated by immunoSEQ multiplex PCR, the TCRdb table keeps only in-frame clones and is missing some. Of under 350,000 clones detected, under 90% appear once; the ten largest clones hold approximately 2%. Sequenced input: PBMCs or T cells enriched from blood (not recorded which). The receptors here all came from a woman in her sixties who had recovered from COVID-19.

The genes are TRBV11-3 and TRBJ2-1; D unclear. The germline V gene has CDR1 SGHNT and CDR2 YENEEA. Trimming took 3 bases from V and 9 from J, leaving 12 bases between them. The CDR3 extends over 13 amino acids. CDR3 sequence (DNA): TGTGCCAGCAGCTTCCCCTTAGGCGGTGAGCAGTTCTTC. Translated: CASSFPLGGEQFF.

The genes are TRBV5-6 and TRBJ2-1, with 7 bases fitting TRBD2. V dropped 0 bases and J dropped 12; count of bases not matched to a gene: 12. CDR1 SGHDT and CDR2 YYEEEE come from the germline V gene. CDR3 length: 15 amino acids. The CDR3 region has the DNA TGTGCCAGCAGCTTGGCGGCTAGCGGAACACCGGGGCAGTTCTTC. Translation gives CASSLAASGTPGQFF.

This rearrangement joins TRBV19 to TRBJ1-5; TRBD1 matches 10 bases. The germline V gene has CDR1 LNHDA and CDR2 SQIVND (reference sequence). The CDR3 sequence is 14 residues long. J gave up 9 bases and V 7 bases, and 9 bases lay outside the gene matches. The CDR3 here is CASTETGGVGPQHF. The CDR3 DNA reads as TGTGCCAGTACCGAGACAGGGGGCGTTGGGCCCCAGCATTTT.

This chain joins TRBV2 and TRBJ2-3; no clear D. V was clipped by 10 bases and J by 6 bases, with 17 bases between them. This CDR3 is built from 13 residues. CDR1 and CDR2 (germline): SNHLY, FYNNEI. The CDR3 reads CATTPSLRDTQYF. CDR3 nucleotides: TGTGCCACGACCCCCTCGTTGCGGGATACGCAGTATTTT.

The V gene is TRBV6-6, the J gene TRBJ2-7; 10 bases agree with TRBD1. The CDR3 loop spans 16 amino acids. Germline V gives CDR1 MNHNY, CDR2 SVGAGI (reference sequence). Trimming took 5 bases from V and 3 from J; bases not matched to a gene: 10. CDR3: CASSKRGQGLDYEQYF. In DNA form, the CDR3 reads TGTGCCAGCAGTAAAAGGGGACAGGGGCTTGACTACGAGCAGTACTTC.

The gene calls are TRBV7-2 and TRBJ2-7; a possible D gene is TRBD1 (6 bases). Germline CDR1 and CDR2: SGHTA and FQGNSA. CDR3 length: 14 residues. V was clipped by 3 bases and J by 5 bases, with 14 bases between them. Here the CDR3 reads CASSFKQGAHEQYF. DNA for the CDR3: TGTGCCAGCAGCTTCAAACAGGGTGCCCACGAGCAGTACTTC.

The chain joins TRBV29-1 to TRBJ1-4, with TRBD1 matching 7 bases. After removal of 7 bases from V and 3 bases from J, the junction contained 14 bases not matched to a gene. The length of the CDR3 is 16 residues. Germline V gene lookup returns CDR1 SQVTM and CDR2 ANQGSEA. The CDR3 loop is CSARTGWEGANEKLFF. In DNA, the CDR3 is TGCAGCGCAAGGACAGGTTGGGAAGGAGCTAATGAAAAACTGTTTTTT. The variable domain in full, completed from reference TRBV29-1 and TRBJ1-4, reads SAVISQKPSRDICQRGTSLTIQCQVDSQVTMMFWYRQQPGQSLTLIATANQGSEATYESGFVIDKFPISRPNLTFSTLTVSNMSPEDSSIYLCSARTGWEGANEKLFFGSGTQLSVL.

This clone was detected only once. The genes are TRBV9 and TRBJ2-1; 12 bases map to TRBD2. Germline V gene lookup returns CDR1 SGDLS and CDR2 YYNGEE. CDR3 length: 17 residues. With V trimmed by 0 bases and J by 4 bases, 5 bases remained unmatched. The CDR3 is CASSVAITSGGYNEQFF. The CDR3 DNA follows: TGTGCCAGCAGCGTAGCAATCACTAGCGGGGGGTACAATGAGCAGTTCTTC.

The gene calls are TRBV29-1 and TRBJ2-3, with 9 positions matching TRBD2. The CDR3 length is 15 residues. Trimming cost V 1 base and J 4 bases; bases outside gene matches: 6. Germline V CDR1 and CDR2: SQVTM, ANQGSEA. This CDR3 reads CSVEGVAGAPDTQYF. The CDR3 bases are TGCAGCGTTGAAGGGGTAGCGGGGGCCCCAGATACGCAGTATTTT.

The CDR3 nucleotides read TGTGCCAGCAGCATAACAGGGAGCGGGGGCAACTATGGCTACACCTTC. This encodes CASSITGSGGNYGYTF. V gene TRBV28 combines with J gene TRBJ1-2; TRBD1 is a possible D gene (6 bases). CDR1 MDHEN and CDR2 SYDVKM come from the germline V gene. Trimming took off 6 bases at V and 2 bases at J, with 19 bases between the two ends. The CDR3 totals 16 residues.

In this sample, this clone turned up a few times. The chain links TRBV5-6 to TRBJ1-2, with D unresolved. There are 12 residues in the CDR3. Germline V gives CDR1 SGHDT, CDR2 YYEEEE. V lost 4 bases and J lost 8, with 12 bases in between. The CDR3 loop reads CASSLGRIGYTF. DNA of the CDR3: TGTGCCAGCAGCCTTGGCAGGATCGGCTACACCTTC.

The chain joins TRBV28 to TRBJ2-2; 7 bases are shared with TRBD1. The CDR3 loop spans 15 amino acids. Germline CDR1 reads MDHEN; CDR2 reads SYDVKM. Trimming took 7 bases from V and 3 from J; bases not matched to a gene: 8. CDR3 nucleotide sequence: TGTGCCAGCACCACTGGGACAGCCCACACCGGGGAGCTGTTTTTT. Amino acids: CASTTGTAHTGELFF.

This clone is medium-sized by share. The chain is built from TRBV6-4 and TRBJ2-2, with TRBD2 matching over 8 bases. CDR1 is MRHNA, CDR2 SNTAGT, per germline. This CDR3 region has 14 residues. Trimming took 4 bases from V and 3 from J; bases not matched to a gene: 1. The CDR3 region has the DNA TGTGCCAGCAGTGTACTAGCGGACACCGGGGAGCTGTTTTTT. Its translation: CASSVLADTGELFF.

V gene TRBV5-1 combines with J gene TRBJ2-1; TRBD2 aligns across 10 bases. The V gene end was trimmed by 0 bases and the J gene end by 5 bases; junction bases not matched to a gene: 2. The CDR3 is 15 residues long. Germline loops: CDR1 SGHRS, CDR2 YFSETQ. CDR3 DNA: TGCGCCAGCAGCTTGGACACTAGCGGGAACAATGAGCAGTTCTTC. It translates to CASSLDTSGNNEQFF.

The V and J genes are TRBV6-5 and TRBJ1-6; D uncertain. Trimming took off 2 bases at V and 9 bases at J, with 11 bases between the two ends. The germline CDR1 and CDR2 sequences are MNHEY and SVGAGI. CDR3 length equals 14 residues. This CDR3 is CASSYSGRASPLHF. Here the CDR3 DNA reads TGTGCCAGCAGTTACAGCGGAAGGGCTTCACCCCTCCACTTT.

In this sample, this clone turned up a few times. This sequence joins TRBV7-9 and TRBJ2-1, with 14 bases fitting TRBD2. Germline CDR1 reads SEHNR; CDR2 reads FQNEAQ (reference sequence). CDR3 size: 16 residues. The V gene end was trimmed by 5 bases and the J gene end by 6 bases; junction bases not matched to a gene: 6. The CDR3 region is CASSIRLAGGPNEQFF. The CDR3, as DNA: TGTGCCAGCAGCATCCGACTAGCGGGGGGGCCCAATGAGCAGTTCTTC.

The sample holds a few counts of this clone. The rearrangement links TRBV7-8 to TRBJ2-1; D remains unclear. Trimming removed 2 bases at V and 0 bases at J, with 5 bases between. Germline values: CDR1 SGHVS, CDR2 FQNEAQ. CDR3 size: 14 residues. The CDR3 loop reads CASSLISSYNEQFF. The DNA for the CDR3 is TGTGCCAGCAGCTTAATCAGCTCCTACAATGAGCAGTTCTTC.

V usage is TRBV30 and J usage is TRBJ1-4; TRBD1 aligns across 9 bases. The CDR3 is made up of 15 amino acids. J was trimmed by 7 bases and V by 4 bases; bases with no gene match: 10. Germline values: CDR1 GTSNPN, CDR2 SVGIG (reference sequence). CDR3 loop: CAWNLGTGLGEKLFF. CDR3 DNA: TGTGCCTGGAACCTAGGGACAGGGTTAGGTGAAAAACTGTTTTTT.

A word on this clone: This same CDR3 is encoded by further DNA sequences in the sample. This chain uses TRBV5-1 with TRBJ2-5, with D maybe TRBD1 (5 bases). The CDR3 loop spans 13 amino acids. From germline, CDR1 is SGHRS and CDR2 YFSETQ. Trimming pared 2 bases from V and 3 bases from J, leaving 8 bases between. The DNA for the CDR3 is TGCGCCAGCAGCTTACAGGTGGAAGAGACCCAGTACTTC. Translation gives CASSLQVEETQYF.

The CDR3 loop reads CASSLNYGYTF. The CDR3 DNA is TGTGCCAGTAGTCTCAACTATGGCTACACCTTC. The chain recombines TRBV19 with TRBJ1-2; D is unresolved. CDR3 length: 11 residues. Trimming shortened V by 5 bases and J by 2 bases, and 3 bases separated the two germline ends. Germline values: CDR1 LNHDA, CDR2 SQIVND (reference sequence).

V usage is TRBV5-1 and J usage is TRBJ2-5; TRBD1 matches 7 bases. Germline CDR1 reads SGHRS; CDR2 reads YFSETQ. The CDR3 runs 16 residues. Trimming removed 4 bases from V and 2 bases from J; junction bases left unmatched: 11. The CDR3 DNA follows: TGCGCCAGCAGCCAAACTGCCGGGACAGCACAAGAGACCCAGTACTTC. It yields the protein CASSQTAGTAQETQYF.

V and J are TRBV2 and TRBJ2-5, with a possible D match to TRBD1 (6 bases). Germline assignment: CDR1 SNHLY and CDR2 FYNNEI. Trimming left V 3 bases short and J 7 bases short, with 15 bases between. There are 14 residues in the CDR3. Here the CDR3 DNA reads TGTGCCAGCAGTGAGGGTGCCGCGACAGGGACCCAGTACTTC. It codes for CASSEGAATGTQYF.